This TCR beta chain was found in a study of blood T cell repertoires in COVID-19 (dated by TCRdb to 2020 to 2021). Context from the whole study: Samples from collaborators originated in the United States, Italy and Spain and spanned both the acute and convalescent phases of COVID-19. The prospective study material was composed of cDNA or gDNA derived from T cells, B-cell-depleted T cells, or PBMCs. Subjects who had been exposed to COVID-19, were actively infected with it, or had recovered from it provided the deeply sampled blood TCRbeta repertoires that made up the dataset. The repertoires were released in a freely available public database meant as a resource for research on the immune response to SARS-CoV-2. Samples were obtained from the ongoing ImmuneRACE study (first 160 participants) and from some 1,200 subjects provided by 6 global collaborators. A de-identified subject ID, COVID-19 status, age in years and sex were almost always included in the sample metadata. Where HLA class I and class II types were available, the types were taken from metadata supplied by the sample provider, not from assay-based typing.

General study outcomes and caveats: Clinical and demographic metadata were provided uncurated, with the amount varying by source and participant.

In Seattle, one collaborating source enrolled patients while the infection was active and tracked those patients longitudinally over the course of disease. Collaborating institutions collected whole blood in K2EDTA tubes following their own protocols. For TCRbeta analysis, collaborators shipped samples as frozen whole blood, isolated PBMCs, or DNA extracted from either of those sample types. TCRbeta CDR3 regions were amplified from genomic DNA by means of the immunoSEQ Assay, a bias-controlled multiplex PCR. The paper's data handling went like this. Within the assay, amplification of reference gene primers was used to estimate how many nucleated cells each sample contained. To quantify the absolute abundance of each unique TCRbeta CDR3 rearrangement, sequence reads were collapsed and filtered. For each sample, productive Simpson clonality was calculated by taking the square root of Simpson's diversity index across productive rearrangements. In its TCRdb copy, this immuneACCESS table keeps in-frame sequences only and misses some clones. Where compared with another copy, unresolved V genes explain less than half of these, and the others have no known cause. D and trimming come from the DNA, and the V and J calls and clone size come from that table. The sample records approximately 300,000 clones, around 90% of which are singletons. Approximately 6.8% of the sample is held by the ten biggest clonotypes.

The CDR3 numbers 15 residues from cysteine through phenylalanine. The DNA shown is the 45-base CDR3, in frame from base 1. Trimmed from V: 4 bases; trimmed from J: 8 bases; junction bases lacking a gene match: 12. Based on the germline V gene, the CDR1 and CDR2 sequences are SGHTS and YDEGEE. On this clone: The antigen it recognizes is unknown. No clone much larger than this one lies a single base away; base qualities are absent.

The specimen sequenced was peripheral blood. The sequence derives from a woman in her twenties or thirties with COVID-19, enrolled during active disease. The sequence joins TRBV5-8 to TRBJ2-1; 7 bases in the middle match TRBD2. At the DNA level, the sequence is TGTGCCAGCAGCCCAGTCGGGGGGAGTGTCGATGAGCAGTTCTTC. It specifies CASSPVGGSVDEQFF.